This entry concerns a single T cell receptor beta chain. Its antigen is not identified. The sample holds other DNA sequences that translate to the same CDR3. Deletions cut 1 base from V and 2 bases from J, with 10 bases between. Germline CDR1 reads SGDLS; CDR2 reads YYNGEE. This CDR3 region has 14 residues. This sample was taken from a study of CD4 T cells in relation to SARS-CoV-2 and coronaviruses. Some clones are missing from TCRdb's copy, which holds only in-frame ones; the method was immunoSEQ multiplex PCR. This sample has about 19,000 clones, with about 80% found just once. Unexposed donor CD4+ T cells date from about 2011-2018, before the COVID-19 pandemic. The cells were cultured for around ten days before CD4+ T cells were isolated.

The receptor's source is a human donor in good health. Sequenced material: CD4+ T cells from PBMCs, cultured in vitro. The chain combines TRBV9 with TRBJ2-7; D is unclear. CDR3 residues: CASSVLDSPYEQYF. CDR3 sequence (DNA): TGTGCCAGCAGCGTACTAGATAGTCCCTACGAGCAGTACTTC.